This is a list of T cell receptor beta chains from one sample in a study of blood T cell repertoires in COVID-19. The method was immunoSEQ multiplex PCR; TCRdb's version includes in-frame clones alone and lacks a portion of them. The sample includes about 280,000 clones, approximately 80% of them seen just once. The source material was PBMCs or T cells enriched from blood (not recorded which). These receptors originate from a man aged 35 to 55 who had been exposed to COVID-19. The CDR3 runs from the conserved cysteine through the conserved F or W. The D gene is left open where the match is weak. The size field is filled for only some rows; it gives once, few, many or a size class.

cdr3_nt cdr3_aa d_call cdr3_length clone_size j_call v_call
TGCGCCAGCGGATCCGGCAGGAGGACAGGGAGGAAGAATGAGCAGTTCTTC CASGSGRRTGRKNEQFF TRBD1 17 - TRBJ2-1 TRBV10-2
TGTGCCAGCTCCGGGTGGGAGGCCCAAAAGGATACGCAGTATTTT CASSGWEAQKDTQYF - 15 - TRBJ2-3 TRBV18
TGTGCCAGCAGTTACAGAAGGGGCACTGAAGCTTTCTTT CASSYRRGTEAFF - 13 - TRBJ1-1 TRBV27
TGTGCCAGCATCAGCGGGGGCCTCGGAGAGACCCAGTACTTC CASISGGLGETQYF TRBD2 14 - TRBJ2-5 TRBV28
TGTGCCAGTAGGGACCCCAAGCGGGAGGCCACCGGGGAGCTGTTTTTT CASRDPKREATGELFF TRBD2 16 - TRBJ2-2 TRBV19
TGTGCCAGCAGCCCAACAGGGGGGTCTAGCACTGAAGCTTTCTTT CASSPTGGSSTEAFF TRBD1 15 - TRBJ1-1 TRBV5-6
TGTGCCAGCAGCTTAAGTAGCGGGTTTAGCACAGATACGCAGTATTTT CASSLSSGFSTDTQYF TRBD2 16 - TRBJ2-3 TRBV7-3
TGTGCCAGCAGCTTAGTCGGGGGAGGGCCGGTGGATGAGCAGTTCTTC CASSLVGGGPVDEQFF TRBD2 16 - TRBJ2-1 TRBV7-9
TGTGCCAGCAGTGGGGGGGCGGGAGGATTTCGAGATACGCAGTATTTT CASSGGAGGFRDTQYF TRBD2 16 - TRBJ2-3 TRBV2
TGTGCCAGCAGCTCGATCGCCTCGCCTAGTTATAAAGATGAGCAGTTCTTC CASSSIASPSYKDEQFF - 17 - TRBJ2-1 TRBV7-9
TGTGCCAGCAGCCAAGGGTCGGCTAGCGGGAGAGAGACCCAGTACTTC CASSQGSASGRETQYF TRBD2 16 few TRBJ2-5 TRBV3-1/TRBV3-2
TGTGCCACCGCTCGGAATAGCGGGACCATCTATGAGCAGTTCTTC CATARNSGTIYEQFF TRBD2 15 - TRBJ2-1 TRBV2
TGCGCCAGCAGCCAAGACAGATATGGCTACACCTTC CASSQDRYGYTF - 12 - TRBJ1-2 TRBV4-1
TGTGCCAGCAGTAACACCAGGGTCAGTGAGCAGTTCTTC CASSNTRVSEQFF - 13 - TRBJ2-1 TRBV27
TGTGCCAGCAGCTTAATGGGCGCCCGGGAGCTGTTTTTT CASSLMGARELFF - 13 many TRBJ2-2 TRBV7-3
TGTGCCAGCAGCTTGATAGGACTAGCGGGAGCCTACGAGCAGTACTTC CASSLIGLAGAYEQYF TRBD2 16 many TRBJ2-7 TRBV7-2
TGTGCCATCAGGGGACAGGCCCTAATTAACTATGGCTACACCTTC CAIRGQALINYGYTF TRBD1 15 few TRBJ1-2 TRBV10-3
TGTGCCAGCTCACCTCTCACCCAGGGGGCGAGAGGTGAAAAACTGTTTTTT CASSPLTQGARGEKLFF TRBD1 17 once TRBJ1-4 TRBV18
TGTGCCAGCGGACTGGGCTCCTACAATGAGCAGTTCTTC CASGLGSYNEQFF - 13 - TRBJ2-1 TRBV28
TGCGCCAGCAGCTTAGGGGTGAACACTGAAGCTTTCTTT CASSLGVNTEAFF - 13 - TRBJ1-1 TRBV5-1
TGTGCCAGCACGGGACAGGGCGACAATCAGCCCCAGCATTTT CASTGQGDNQPQHF TRBD1 14 - TRBJ1-5 TRBV6-5
TGCGCCAGCAGTGCAGGCACCCCACAAGAGACCCAGTACTTC CASSAGTPQETQYF - 14 - TRBJ2-5 TRBV10-1
TGTGCCAGCTCACCTACAGGGTCCTACAATGAGCAGTTCTTC CASSPTGSYNEQFF - 14 - TRBJ2-1 TRBV18
TGTGCCAGCAGTCTTGGACAGGGGGTAACTGGCTACACCTTC CASSLGQGVTGYTF TRBD1 14 - TRBJ1-2 TRBV6-5
TGCGCCAGCAGCCAAGTAGCGGACTATGGCTACACCTTC CASSQVADYGYTF - 13 - TRBJ1-2 TRBV4-1
TGTGCATGGGGACTAGCGGGAGGCAATGAGCAGTTCTTC CAWGLAGGNEQFF TRBD2 13 - TRBJ2-1 TRBV30
TGCGCCAGCAGCCCGACTAGCGGATCCTACGAGCAGTACTTC CASSPTSGSYEQYF TRBD2 14 - TRBJ2-7 TRBV5-1
TGCGCCACCAAACCGGGACAAAACACCGGGGAGCTGTTTTTT CATKPGQNTGELFF - 14 once TRBJ2-2 TRBV10-1
TGCGCCAGCAGCTTGGGGGGGACTAGCCCCTACGAGCAGTACTTC CASSLGGTSPYEQYF TRBD2 15 - TRBJ2-7 TRBV5-1
TGTGCCAGCAGCTTGAACAGTAACTATGGCTACACCTTC CASSLNSNYGYTF - 13 - TRBJ1-2 TRBV5-6
TGTGCCAGCTCACCACCCGGGACAGGGAACGAAAAACTGTTTTTT CASSPPGTGNEKLFF TRBD1 15 - TRBJ1-4 TRBV18
TGTGCCAGCAGCTTACTCGGAGATCCCTACAATGAGCAGTTCTTC CASSLLGDPYNEQFF - 15 - TRBJ2-1 TRBV11-2
TGCGCCAGCAGAGAGACTCTTAACACCGGGGAGCTGTTTTTT CASRETLNTGELFF - 14 - TRBJ2-2 TRBV5-1
TGTGCCAGCAGTGAGCAGACAGATTACACTGAAGCTTTCTTT CASSEQTDYTEAFF - 14 once TRBJ1-1 TRBV2
TGTGCCATCTCTGGGACAGGCCCCCCTGGAAACACCATATATTTT CAISGTGPPGNTIYF TRBD1 15 - TRBJ1-3 TRBV10-3
TGTGCCAGCACCCTAGGCCCCCCCGAGTCCGGGGAGCTGTTTTTT CASTLGPPESGELFF - 15 - TRBJ2-2 TRBV6-6
TGTGCCAGCACCCCTCCGGGGACTCAAGAGACCCAGTACTTC CASTPPGTQETQYF - 14 - TRBJ2-5 TRBV3-1/TRBV3-2
TGCGCCAGCTCCAGGGACAGCCCTAATGAAAAACTGTTTTTT CASSRDSPNEKLFF TRBD1 14 - TRBJ1-4 TRBV5-1
TGTGCCAGCAGAAGACAGATAATGAACACTGAAGCTTTCTTT CASRRQIMNTEAFF - 14 - TRBJ1-1 TRBV6-5
TGTGCCAGCAGCGGTTACACAGATACGCAGTATTTT CASSGYTDTQYF - 12 - TRBJ2-3 TRBV12-3/TRBV12-4
TGTGCCAGCAGCCCCAGAACCGGAGAAGAGACCCAGTACTTC CASSPRTGEETQYF - 14 - TRBJ2-5 TRBV9
TGTGCCAGCACCTCGGGGGACATTCAGTACTTC CASTSGDIQYF - 11 - TRBJ2-4 TRBV2
TGTGCCAGCAGCTTAGTTTCAGCGGGAGTGGGGGAGCAGTACTTC CASSLVSAGVGEQYF TRBD2 15 - TRBJ2-7 TRBV7-2
TGTGCCTGCACCAGGGCTGTAGTGAACACTGAAGCTTTCTTT CACTRAVVNTEAFF - 14 - TRBJ1-1 TRBV30
TGTGCCAGCAGTTTTTATAGCAATCAGCCCCAGCATTTT CASSFYSNQPQHF - 13 - TRBJ1-5 TRBV12-3/TRBV12-4
TGTGCCAGCAGCGCCGGGACAGGGACTGTCCATCAGCCCCAGCATTTT CASSAGTGTVHQPQHF TRBD1 16 - TRBJ1-5 TRBV7-2
TGTGCCAGCAGCCCCCCCCGGGGGGGCTACTACAATGAGCAGTTCTTC CASSPPRGGYYNEQFF TRBD2 16 - TRBJ2-1 TRBV3-1/TRBV3-2
TGTGCCAGCAGCCCTAATGGCGGGAGTGACGAGCAGTACTTC CASSPNGGSDEQYF TRBD2 14 - TRBJ2-7 TRBV7-6
TGTGCCAGCAGACCGGACAGGGGGGGGCCCTACGAGCAGTACTTC CASRPDRGGPYEQYF TRBD1 15 few TRBJ2-7 TRBV6-5
TGTGCCAGCAGCTTAGCAACAGATATACTCCCCCCGGGGGGGGAGCTGTTTTTT CASSLATDILPPGGELFF - 18 - TRBJ2-2 TRBV7-9
TGTGCCAGCAACCACGGAAACAGGGGCACTGAAGCTTTCTTT CASNHGNRGTEAFF TRBD1 14 - TRBJ1-1 TRBV5-8
TGTGCCAGCAGTAAGGGACTAGCGGATTACACCGGGGAGCTGTTTTTT CASSKGLADYTGELFF TRBD2 16 - TRBJ2-2 TRBV5-5
TGTGCCAGCAGCTTGGAAGGGAAACCCGGGGATGAGCAGTTCTTC CASSLEGKPGDEQFF - 15 - TRBJ2-1 TRBV5-4
TGTGCCAGCACAGCCATTTTGGGCCCCTACGAGCAGTACTTC CASTAILGPYEQYF - 14 - TRBJ2-7 TRBV6-6
TGTGCCATCAGCGGAGGGACTAATGTGTTCTTC CAISGGTNVFF TRBD2 11 once TRBJ2-1 TRBV10-3
TGTGCCAGCAGTCTACCCGACAGGGAGGAAGAGACCCAGTACTTC CASSLPDREEETQYF - 15 - TRBJ2-5 TRBV6-2/TRBV6-3
TGTGCCAGCAGCTTGTCCGGGGGGAAGACCCAGTACTTC CASSLSGGKTQYF TRBD2 13 - TRBJ2-5 TRBV7-3
TGTGCCAGCAACAAGAGACAGCTTGATGGCTACACCTTC CASNKRQLDGYTF - 13 - TRBJ1-2 TRBV12-3/TRBV12-4
TGCAGCGTTGGACTAGCGGGAGTGGTTGAGCAGTTCTTC CSVGLAGVVEQFF TRBD2 13 - TRBJ2-1 TRBV29-1
TGTGCCAGCAGTGACAAAGCGGGAGGTAGAGATACGCAGTATTTT CASSDKAGGRDTQYF TRBD2 15 - TRBJ2-3 TRBV9